Below, 30 T cell receptor beta chains from the same sample are listed, as sequenced in a study of T cells in Graves' hyperthyroidism and ophthalmopathy. Amplification of TCR beta CDR3 regions was performed using RNA transcripts as template. When the TCR CDR3 underwent first-round RT-PCR, the HTBI primer set was used. TCRdb called the multiplex PCR reads again in MiXCR, with one record for every CDR3 protein. Counted here are some 740,000 distinct CDR3 sequences, approximately 14% occurring once; the ten biggest clones make up 10%. Sequenced: blood. Receptors originate from a woman aged 18-30 years with Graves' hyperthyroidism.

This clonotype has at least ten counts. The chain is built from TRBV6-1 and TRBJ2-3, with D possibly being TRBD1 (5 bases). The germline gives CDR1 MNHNS, CDR2 SASEGT. Trimming shortened V by 7 bases and J by 2 bases, and 7 bases separated the two germline ends. This CDR3 has 12 amino acids. DNA of the CDR3: TGTGCCAGCAAGGGGAACACAGATACGCAGTATTTT. This encodes CASKGNTDTQYF.

This clonotype was found many times. The J gene is TRBJ1-1, the V gene TRBV19, with no clear D. V lost 3 bases to trimming and J lost 3 bases, with 2 bases between them. There are 11 residues in the CDR3. Germline assignment: CDR1 LNHDA and CDR2 SQIVND (reference sequence). CDR3 loop: CASSIYTEAFF. CDR3 sequence (DNA): TGTGCCAGTAGTATCTACACTGAAGCTTTCTTT. Variable domain in full (rest from reference TRBV19 and TRBJ1-1): DGGITQSPKYLFRKEGQNVTLSCEQNLNHDAMYWYRQDPGQGLRLIYYSQIVNDFQKGDIAEGYSVSREKKESFPLTVTSAQKNPTAFYLCASSIYTEAFFGQGTRLTVV.

The J gene is TRBJ2-3, the V gene TRBV5-1; tentative D call: TRBD1 (5 bases). Germline V gene sequence: CDR1 SGHRS, CDR2 YFSETQ. Trimming removed 7 bases at V and 0 bases at J, with 9 bases between. The CDR3 is made up of 13 amino acids. CDR3 DNA: TGCGCCAGCCAAAGGGGTAGCACAGATACGCAGTATTTT. Amino acids: CASQRGSTDTQYF.

This clonotype was counted many times. The chain has TRBV18 and TRBJ1-2; D is possibly TRBD1 (6 bases). The germline gives CDR1 KGHSH, CDR2 LQKENI. The V end lost 5 bases, the J end lost 0 bases, and 7 bases lay between the germline ends. CDR3 length: 13 residues. CDR3 amino acids: CASSWDTNYGYTF. The CDR3 DNA is TGTGCCAGCTCATGGGACACTAACTATGGCTACACCTTC.

CDR3 DNA sequence: TGTGCCAGCAGTAGAAAAAGGGGTAACACTGAAGCTTTCTTT. It yields the protein CASSRKRGNTEAFF. The rearrangement links TRBV2 to TRBJ1-1; a possible D gene is TRBD1 (5 bases). There are 14 residues in the CDR3. Germline V gene lookup returns CDR1 SNHLY and CDR2 FYNNEI. V was trimmed by 5 bases and J by 2 bases, leaving 12 bases between them.

The CDR3 protein is CASSFGTHPYEQYF. The DNA of the CDR3 is TGTGCCAGCAGCTTCGGGACACACCCCTACGAGCAGTACTTC. This chain links TRBV7-2 with TRBJ2-7; D is possibly TRBD1 (6 bases). The germline V and J ends were trimmed by 3 bases and 2 bases, with 11 bases remaining between them. This CDR3 is built from 14 residues. Germline CDR1 is SGHTA and CDR2 is FQGNSA.

This clonotype was detected ten times or more. The rearrangement uses TRBV18 and TRBJ2-1; a weak D match, TRBD2 (7 bases). The CDR3 length is 15 residues. The V end lost 3 bases, the J end lost 7 bases, and 16 bases lay between the germline ends. Germline CDR1 and CDR2: KGHSH and LQKENI. The CDR3 bases are TGTGCCAGCTCACCGGGGGAGGGCCAGGGGAATGAGCAGTTCTTC. This encodes CASSPGEGQGNEQFF.

This rearrangement joins TRBV20-1 to TRBJ2-5, with TRBD2 as a possible D gene (7 bases). This CDR3 has 14 amino acids. Trimming removed 3 bases at V and 0 bases at J, with 11 bases between. Germline CDR1 reads DFQATT; CDR2 reads SNEGSKA (reference sequence). CDR3 region: CSASKGGNQETQYF. CDR3 nucleotide sequence: TGCAGTGCTAGCAAGGGGGGGAACCAAGAGACCCAGTACTTC.

The chain carries TRBV12-3 or TRBV12-4 and TRBJ1-1; no clear D gene. This CDR3 contains 14 residues. V lost 5 bases and J lost 1, with 11 bases in between. The CDR3, as DNA: TGTGCCAGCAGTCTCGTCGTGGGGAACACTGAAGCTTTCTTT. Protein sequence: CASSLVVGNTEAFF.

The chain links TRBV7-6 to TRBJ2-3, with 9 bases lining up with TRBD2. CDR3 size: 15 residues. The germline V gene has CDR1 SGHVS and CDR2 FNYEAQ. The J segment lost 6 bases and the V segment lost 2 bases, leaving 6 bases of the junction unmatched. The CDR3 here is CASSLWREGHDTQYF. The CDR3 region has the DNA TGTGCCAGCAGCTTATGGCGGGAGGGCCATGATACGCAGTATTTT.

About this clonotype: A much bigger clone sits one base away, suggesting this may be a read error. The V gene is TRBV6-4, the J gene TRBJ1-2, with D maybe TRBD1 (6 bases). Trimming shortened V by 6 bases and J by 4 bases, and 18 bases separated the two germline ends. The CDR3 covers 15 residues. Germline V gives CDR1 MRHNA, CDR2 SNTAGT. The CDR3 protein is CASRLLDRIGYGYTF. The CDR3 nucleotides are TGTGCCAGCAGGCTATTAGACAGGATTGGCTATGGCTACACCTTC.

This clonotype occurred a few times. V is TRBV2 and J is TRBJ2-3; 7 nucleotides match TRBD2. CDR1 and CDR2 from the germline V gene are SNHLY and FYNNEI. The CDR3 has 15 amino acids. Trimming removed 11 bases from V and 6 bases from J; junction bases left unmatched: 17. The CDR3 bases are TGTGCCTATGCCTGGGGGGGAGGGGCGAAGGATACGCAGTATTTT. It translates to CAYAWGGGAKDTQYF.

This clonotype was detected many times. This chain links TRBV6-1 with TRBJ1-2; D gene ambiguous. Trimming removed 7 bases from V and 1 base from J, with 16 bases in between. Germline CDR1 and CDR2: MNHNS and SASEGT. The CDR3 has 15 amino acids. CDR3 DNA sequence: TGTGCCAGCAAGTACGGGCAGTCCCTTAACTATGGCTACACCTTC. Amino acids: CASKYGQSLNYGYTF.

The genes are TRBV7-9 and TRBJ2-2, with D uncertain. This CDR3 has 17 amino acids. V lost 2 bases and J lost 0, with 13 bases in between. Germline values: CDR1 SEHNR, CDR2 FQNEAQ (reference sequence). The CDR3 DNA sequence: TGTGCCAGCAGCTTATTCCGTTCTTTAGCGAACACCGGGGAGCTGTTTTTT. Translation: CASSLFRSLANTGELFF.

A few counts support this clonotype. The J gene is TRBJ2-5, the V gene TRBV5-4; the match to TRBD2 covers 16 bases. Germline lookup yields CDR1 SGHNT and CDR2 YYREEE (reference sequence). The CDR3 loop spans 17 amino acids. Trimming removed 1 base from V and 5 bases from J; junction bases left unmatched: 5. The CDR3 DNA follows: TGTGCCAGCAGCTTGAAGGGACTAGCGGGAGGGTTGGAGACCCAGTACTTC. The encoded protein is CASSLKGLAGGLETQYF.

This clonotype was picked up many times. The J gene is TRBJ2-4, the V gene TRBV24-1; 10 bases match TRBD2. V lost 2 bases to trimming and J lost 7 bases; unmatched junction nucleotides: 28. This CDR3 has 23 amino acids. The germline CDR1 and CDR2 sequences are KGHDR and SFDVKD. CDR3 residues: CATSDSLTPHSSGRLIGWNIQYF. CDR3 bases: TGTGCCACCAGTGATTCCCTTACCCCTCATAGTAGCGGGAGGTTGATTGGGTGGAACATTCAGTACTTC.

This clonotype was picked up a small number of times. The rearrangement joins TRBV4-1 to TRBJ2-5; 11 bases match TRBD2. Germline-derived CDR1 and CDR2 are MGHRA and YSYEKL. The CDR3 loop spans 18 amino acids. V shed 0 bases, J shed 6 bases, and the junction held 12 bases outside the gene matches. The CDR3 nucleotides read TGCGCCAGCAGCCAAGAGATTATTTTTACTAGCGGGAGTCAGACCCAGTACTTC. The encoded protein is CASSQEIIFTSGSQTQYF.

The V and J genes are TRBV6-5 and TRBJ2-7; 7 bases map to TRBD1. This CDR3 contains 15 residues. V dropped 4 bases and J dropped 0; count of bases not matched to a gene: 6. In germline, CDR1 is MNHEY, CDR2 SVGAGI. CDR3 amino acids: CASSSPGDSSYEQYF. The CDR3 nucleotides read TGTGCCAGCAGTTCGCCAGGGGACAGCTCCTACGAGCAGTACTTC.

The rearrangement links TRBV4-1 to TRBJ1-2; weak D call: TRBD1 (5 bases). Germline CDR1 and CDR2: MGHRA and YSYEKL. The CDR3 runs to 13 residues. Trimming pared 2 bases from V and 6 bases from J, leaving 10 bases between. Here the CDR3 reads CASSQIGTDGYTF. The CDR3 DNA reads TGCGCCAGCAGCCAAATAGGGACGGATGGCTACACCTTC.

This clonotype was seen repeatedly, ten times or more. The chain is built from TRBV11-2 and TRBJ2-2; 7 bases are a match to TRBD1. Per germline, CDR1 SGHAT and CDR2 FQNNGV. The J segment lost 4 bases and the V segment lost 5 bases, leaving 7 bases of the junction unmatched. The CDR3 runs 15 residues. CDR3 residues: CASSPQGQTTGELFF. Written as DNA, the CDR3 is TGTGCCAGCAGCCCGCAGGGACAGACCACCGGGGAGCTGTTTTTT.

This clonotype was counted at least ten times. This chain joins TRBV6-1 and TRBJ2-5; 11 nucleotides line up with TRBD1. V dropped 6 bases and J dropped 5; count of bases not matched to a gene: 5. Germline assignment: CDR1 MNHNS and CDR2 SASEGT. The CDR3 is 14 amino acids. The CDR3 region is CASSRGQGAETQYF. CDR3 DNA: TGTGCCAGCAGCCGAGGACAGGGGGCCGAGACCCAGTACTTC.

This clonotype has just a few counts. The rearrangement uses TRBV10-3 and TRBJ2-5; D perhaps matches TRBD2 (6 bases). The length of the CDR3 is 16 residues. Germline lookup yields CDR1 ENHRY and CDR2 SYGVKD. V gave up 6 bases and J gave up 7 bases, with 24 bases separating them. The CDR3 protein is CAISATTTPPRGTQYF. CDR3 nucleotides: TGTGCCATCAGCGCCACTACGACGCCACCGCGGGGGACCCAGTACTTC.

This clonotype was detected only a few times. This chain connects TRBV6-2 or TRBV6-3 to TRBJ2-2, with 9 bases that match TRBD2. V was pared by 4 bases and J by 5 bases, with 8 bases of the junction left unmatched. The CDR3 has 16 amino acids. Germline V gene data show CDR1 as MNHEY and CDR2 as SVGEGT. CDR3: CASSSTGLAGTGELFF. The CDR3 DNA reads TGTGCCAGCAGTTCCACGGGGCTAGCGGGGACCGGGGAGCTGTTTTTT.

In its sample, this clonotype was seen many times. The J gene is TRBJ2-1, the V gene TRBV28, with D maybe TRBD2 (5 bases). Germline V gives CDR1 MDHEN, CDR2 SYDVKM. V lost 5 bases and J lost 0, with 11 bases in between. The CDR3 sequence is 15 residues long. The CDR3 nucleotides are TGTGCCAGCAGTCTCCTAGCCATCTCCTACAATGAGCAGTTCTTC. This encodes CASSLLAISYNEQFF. The whole variable domain, filled in from reference TRBV28 and TRBJ2-1, reads DVKVTQSSRYLVKRTGEKVFLECVQDMDHENMFWYRQDPGLGLRLIYFSYDVKMKEKGDIPEGYSVSREKKERFSLILESASTNQTSMYLCASSLLAISYNEQFFGPGTRLTVL.

CDR3 region: CASSQGELAGGPVYEQYF. The DNA of the CDR3 is TGCGCCAGCAGCCAAGGGGAGCTAGCGGGAGGGCCGGTGTACGAGCAGTACTTC. The V call is TRBV4-1, the J call TRBJ2-7, with 12 bases matching TRBD2. Germline V gives CDR1 MGHRA, CDR2 YSYEKL. CDR3 length: 18 amino acids. V trimming: 1 base; J trimming: 4 bases; junction bases outside the gene matches: 11.

The chain joins TRBV7-2 to TRBJ1-4; D possibly corresponds to TRBD1 (6 bases). V lost 6 bases to trimming and J lost 11 bases, with 13 bases between them. The CDR3 covers 12 residues. Germline values: CDR1 SGHTA, CDR2 FQGNSA. The CDR3, as DNA: TGTGCCAGCAGTCATACACAGGGCAAACTGTTTTTT. Its protein product is CASSHTQGKLFF.

This clonotype was detected a few times. The chain recombines TRBV24-1 with TRBJ2-1; 9 bases align to TRBD2. J gave up 6 bases and V 10 bases, and 9 bases lay outside the gene matches. The germline CDR1 and CDR2 sequences are KGHDR and SFDVKD. The length of the CDR3 is 14 residues. CDR3 residues: CATGAGGPVNEQFF. CDR3 bases: TGTGCCACGGGGGCGGGAGGGCCGGTCAATGAGCAGTTCTTC.

The rearrangement uses TRBV29-1 and TRBJ2-1, with 7 bases matching TRBD1. Trimming took 6 bases from V and 8 from J; bases not matched to a gene: 7. Germline values: CDR1 SQVTM, CDR2 ANQGSEA. The CDR3 runs 12 residues. The CDR3: CSVSKQGYEQFF. CDR3 nucleotides: TGCAGCGTATCCAAACAGGGGTATGAGCAGTTCTTC.

Ten or more counts support this clonotype. J is TRBJ1-4 and V is TRBV2, with TRBD1 as a possible D gene (5 bases). Germline V gives CDR1 SNHLY, CDR2 FYNNEI. Trimming cost V 1 base and J 0 bases, with 9 bases left between them. The CDR3 is 16 amino acids. CDR3 in amino acids: CASSEGQGSTNEKLFF. In DNA form, the CDR3 reads TGTGCCAGCAGTGAAGGGCAGGGATCAACTAATGAAAAACTGTTTTTT.

This clonotype came up many times. This sequence joins TRBV6-1 and TRBJ2-7, with 16 bases identical to TRBD2. The CDR3 totals 18 residues. Germline V gene data show CDR1 as MNHNS and CDR2 as SASEGT. J lost 1 base, V lost 6 bases, and 9 bases had no gene match. CDR3 sequence (DNA): TGTGCCAGCAGCCCGGGACTAGCGGGAGGGCCAAGGTCCTACGAGCAGTACTTC. This gives the protein CASSPGLAGGPRSYEQYF.